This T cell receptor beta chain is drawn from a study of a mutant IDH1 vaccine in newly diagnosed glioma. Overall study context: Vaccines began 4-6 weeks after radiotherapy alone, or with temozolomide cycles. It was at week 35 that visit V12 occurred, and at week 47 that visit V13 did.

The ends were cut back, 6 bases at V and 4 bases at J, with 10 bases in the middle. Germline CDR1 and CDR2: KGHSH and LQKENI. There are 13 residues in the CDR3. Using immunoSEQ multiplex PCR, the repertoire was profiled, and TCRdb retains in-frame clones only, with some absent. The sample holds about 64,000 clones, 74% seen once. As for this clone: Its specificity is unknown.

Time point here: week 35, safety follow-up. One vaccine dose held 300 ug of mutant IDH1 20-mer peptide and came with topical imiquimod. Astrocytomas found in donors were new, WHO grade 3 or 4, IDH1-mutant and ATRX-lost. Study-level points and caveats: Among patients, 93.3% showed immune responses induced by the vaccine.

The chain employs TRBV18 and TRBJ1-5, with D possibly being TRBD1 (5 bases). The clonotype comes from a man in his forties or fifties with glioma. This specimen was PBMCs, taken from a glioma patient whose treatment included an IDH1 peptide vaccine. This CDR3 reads CASSQGGNQPQHF. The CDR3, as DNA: TGTGCCAGCTCTCAGGGAGGGAATCAGCCCCAGCATTTT.